One T cell receptor (beta chain) is described in this entry. The antigen is unknown. Built from TCR beta cDNA, the libraries had unique molecular identifiers in them. TCRdb recomputed calls from the PCR reads with MiXCR, one row per CDR3 protein. The table records about 800,000 distinct CDR3 sequences, roughly 27% of them present only once. V lost 0 bases and J lost 5; bases outside the gene matches: 9. The CDR3 totals 16 residues. From germline, CDR1 is SGHVS and CDR2 FNYEAQ. This specimen belongs to a study of post-analysis software for immune sequencing data. Notes on the study in general: Patients used roughly five TRBV segments, including TRBV5-6, TRBV5-1 and TRBV20-1, more often than controls.

This clonotype was obtained from a girl aged 10-17 years with multiple sclerosis. The sample was blood. This chain joins TRBV7-6 and TRBJ2-5; 7 bases agree with TRBD1. The CDR3 loop reads CASSLALAQGVETQYF. Here the CDR3 DNA reads TGTGCCAGCAGCTTAGCGCTCGCGCAGGGGGTCGAGACCCAGTACTTC.